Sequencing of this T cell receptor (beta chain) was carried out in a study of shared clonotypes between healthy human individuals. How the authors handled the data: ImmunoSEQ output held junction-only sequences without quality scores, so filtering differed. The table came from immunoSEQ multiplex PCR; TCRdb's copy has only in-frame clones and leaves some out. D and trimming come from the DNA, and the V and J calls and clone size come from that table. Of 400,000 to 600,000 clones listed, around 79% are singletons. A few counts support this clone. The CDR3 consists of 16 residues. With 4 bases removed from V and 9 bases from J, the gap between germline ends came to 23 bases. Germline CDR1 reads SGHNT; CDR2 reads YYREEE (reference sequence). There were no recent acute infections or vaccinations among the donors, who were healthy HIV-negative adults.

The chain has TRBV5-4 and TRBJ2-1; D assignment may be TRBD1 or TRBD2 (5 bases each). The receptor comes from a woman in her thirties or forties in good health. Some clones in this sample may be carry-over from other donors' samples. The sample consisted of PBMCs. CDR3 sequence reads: CASSPIRSRSRGEQFF. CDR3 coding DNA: TGTGCCAGCAGCCCCATTCGAAGCAGATCGAGGGGTGAGCAGTTCTTC.